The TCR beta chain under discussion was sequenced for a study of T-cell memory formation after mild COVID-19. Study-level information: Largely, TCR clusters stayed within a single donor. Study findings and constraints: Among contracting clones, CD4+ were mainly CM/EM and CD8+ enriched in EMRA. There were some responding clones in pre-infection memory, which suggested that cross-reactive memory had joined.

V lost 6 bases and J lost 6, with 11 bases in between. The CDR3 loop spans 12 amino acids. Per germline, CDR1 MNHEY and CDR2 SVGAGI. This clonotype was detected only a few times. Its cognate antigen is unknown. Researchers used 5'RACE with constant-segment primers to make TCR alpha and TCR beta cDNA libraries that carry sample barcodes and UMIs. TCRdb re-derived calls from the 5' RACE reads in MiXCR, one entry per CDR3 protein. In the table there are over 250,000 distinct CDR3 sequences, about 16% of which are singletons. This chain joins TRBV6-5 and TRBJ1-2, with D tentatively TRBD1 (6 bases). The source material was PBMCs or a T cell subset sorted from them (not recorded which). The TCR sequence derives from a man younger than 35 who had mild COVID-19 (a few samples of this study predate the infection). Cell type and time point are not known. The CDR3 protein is CASRQGPDGYTF. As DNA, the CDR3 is TGTGCCAGCAGACAGGGTCCGGATGGCTACACCTTC.